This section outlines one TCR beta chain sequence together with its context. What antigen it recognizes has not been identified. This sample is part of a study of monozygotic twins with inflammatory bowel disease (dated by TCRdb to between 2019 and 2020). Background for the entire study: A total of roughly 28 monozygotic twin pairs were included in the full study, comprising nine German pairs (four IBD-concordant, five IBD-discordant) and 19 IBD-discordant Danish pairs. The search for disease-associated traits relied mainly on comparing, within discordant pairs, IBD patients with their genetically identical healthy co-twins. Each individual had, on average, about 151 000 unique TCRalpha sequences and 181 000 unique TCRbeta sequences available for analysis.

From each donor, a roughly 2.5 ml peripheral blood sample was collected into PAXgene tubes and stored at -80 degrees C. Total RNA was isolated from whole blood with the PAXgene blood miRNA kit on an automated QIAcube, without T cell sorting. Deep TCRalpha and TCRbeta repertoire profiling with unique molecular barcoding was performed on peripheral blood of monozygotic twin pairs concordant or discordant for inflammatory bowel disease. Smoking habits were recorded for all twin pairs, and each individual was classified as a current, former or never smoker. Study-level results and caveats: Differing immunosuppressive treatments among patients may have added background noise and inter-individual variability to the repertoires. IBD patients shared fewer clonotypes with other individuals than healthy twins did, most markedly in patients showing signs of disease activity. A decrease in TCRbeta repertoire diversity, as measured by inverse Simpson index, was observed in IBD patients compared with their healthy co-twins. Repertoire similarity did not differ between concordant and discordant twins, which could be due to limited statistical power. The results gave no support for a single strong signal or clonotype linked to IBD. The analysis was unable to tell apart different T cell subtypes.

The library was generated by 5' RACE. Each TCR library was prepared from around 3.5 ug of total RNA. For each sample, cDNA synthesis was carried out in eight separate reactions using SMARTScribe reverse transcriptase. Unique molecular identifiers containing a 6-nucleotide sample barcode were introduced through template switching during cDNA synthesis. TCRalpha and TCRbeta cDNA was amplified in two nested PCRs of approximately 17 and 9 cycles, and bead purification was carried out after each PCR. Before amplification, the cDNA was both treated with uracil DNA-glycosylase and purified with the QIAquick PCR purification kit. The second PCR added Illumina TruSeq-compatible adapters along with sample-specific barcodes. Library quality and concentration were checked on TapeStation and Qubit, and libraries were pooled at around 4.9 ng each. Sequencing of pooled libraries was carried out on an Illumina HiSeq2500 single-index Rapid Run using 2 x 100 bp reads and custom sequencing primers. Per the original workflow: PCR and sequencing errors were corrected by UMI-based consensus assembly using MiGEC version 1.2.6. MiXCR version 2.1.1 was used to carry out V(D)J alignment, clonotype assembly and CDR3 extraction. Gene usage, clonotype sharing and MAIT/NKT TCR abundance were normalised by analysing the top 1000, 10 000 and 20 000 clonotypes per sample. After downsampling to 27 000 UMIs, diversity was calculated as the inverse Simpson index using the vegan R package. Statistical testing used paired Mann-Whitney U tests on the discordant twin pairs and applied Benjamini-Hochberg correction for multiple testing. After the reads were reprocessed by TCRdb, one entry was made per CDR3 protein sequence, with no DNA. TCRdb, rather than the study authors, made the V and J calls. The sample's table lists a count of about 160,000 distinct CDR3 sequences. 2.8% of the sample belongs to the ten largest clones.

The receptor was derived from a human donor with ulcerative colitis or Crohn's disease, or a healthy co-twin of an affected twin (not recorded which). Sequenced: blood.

CDR3 sequence: CASAAGGETQYF. The sequence is built from TRBV19 and TRBJ2-5; TCRdb outputs TRBD1, but without DNA this stays unchecked. The germline V gene encodes CDR1 LNHDA and CDR2 SQIVND (reference sequence). The CDR3 runs 12 residues from the cysteine to the phenylalanine. The coding DNA is unavailable.